This TCR beta chain was documented in a study of blood T cells in healthy people across ages. This clonotype was counted between two and nine times. PCR was performed a second time for roughly 7 to 12 cycles using a sample-barcoded 5' primer and a J-beta primer mix. MiXCR, applied by TCRdb to the 5' RACE reads, yields one record per CDR3 protein. The table records some 370,000 distinct CDR3 sequences, about 52% of them present only once. This CDR3 has 15 amino acids. Germline V lookup: CDR1 SNHLY, CDR2 FYNNEI. Trimming took off 5 bases at V and 0 bases at J, with 11 bases between the two ends. V gene TRBV2 combines with J gene TRBJ2-1; D might be TRBD1 (5 bases). The specimen sequenced was blood. The TCR comes from a man aged 55 to 69 in good health. In DNA, the CDR3 is TGTGCCAGCAGTCAGGGTGTTCGCTCCTACAATGAGCAGTTCTTC. Protein product: CASSQGVRSYNEQFF.